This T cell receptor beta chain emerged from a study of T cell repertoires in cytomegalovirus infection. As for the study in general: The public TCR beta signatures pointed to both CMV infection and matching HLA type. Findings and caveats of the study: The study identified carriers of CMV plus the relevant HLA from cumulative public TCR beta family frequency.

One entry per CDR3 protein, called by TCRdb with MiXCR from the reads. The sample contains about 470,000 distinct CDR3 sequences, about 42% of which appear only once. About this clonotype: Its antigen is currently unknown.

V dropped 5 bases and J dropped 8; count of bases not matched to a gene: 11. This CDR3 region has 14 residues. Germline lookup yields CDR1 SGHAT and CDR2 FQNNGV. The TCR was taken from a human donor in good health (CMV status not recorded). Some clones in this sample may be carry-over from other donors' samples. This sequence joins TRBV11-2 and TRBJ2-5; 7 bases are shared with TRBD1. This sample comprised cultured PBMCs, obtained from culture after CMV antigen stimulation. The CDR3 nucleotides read TGTGCCAGCAGCCTTGACAGGGCCACGGGAACCCAGTACTTC. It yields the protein CASSLDRATGTQYF.